One and the same sample provided the 32 T cell receptor beta chains below, sequenced in a study of shared clonotypes between healthy human individuals. Only in-frame clones appear in the TCRdb table, and some are missing; sequencing was by immunoSEQ multiplex PCR. The sample shows millions of clones, over 85% of them seen only once. As defined, naive CD8 cells were CD45RO-negative and positively selected for CCR7, with terminally differentiated effector memory CD45RA+ cells excluded. The sequencing input was naive CD8+ T cells sorted from blood. These receptors originate from a man between 18 and 29 years old in good health.

The chain has TRBV11-2 and TRBJ2-3; 10 nucleotides align to TRBD2. The length of the CDR3 is 16 residues. Trimming cost V 0 bases and J 4 bases; bases outside gene matches: 4. Germline lookup yields CDR1 SGHAT and CDR2 FQNNGV. In DNA form, the CDR3 reads TGTGCCAGCAGCTTAGATCGGCTAGCGGGAGCAGATACGCAGTATTTT. It specifies CASSLDRLAGADTQYF.

The J gene is TRBJ2-1, the V gene TRBV2; unclear D gene. Trimming took off 3 bases at V and 14 bases at J, with 11 bases between the two ends. The CDR3 has 11 residues. From germline, CDR1 is SNHLY and CDR2 FYNNEI. The CDR3 is CASSDPGREFF. CDR3 coding DNA: TGTGCCAGCAGTGATCCGGGTCGAGAGTTCTTC.

The V call is TRBV9, the J call TRBJ1-2, with D uncertain. Trimming took 0 bases from V and 4 from J, leaving 7 bases between them. The CDR3 covers 13 residues. Germline assignment: CDR1 SGDLS and CDR2 YYNGEE. CDR3 region: CASSVEPLYGYTF. The DNA for the CDR3 is TGTGCCAGCAGCGTAGAACCCCTCTATGGCTACACCTTC.

This clone was observed once. The CDR3 loop reads CASSGGVDTEAFF. CDR3 DNA sequence: TGTGCCAGCAGCGGAGGGGTCGACACTGAAGCTTTCTTT. The gene calls are TRBV9 and TRBJ1-1; maybe TRBD1 (5 bases). Trimming took off 3 bases at V and 3 bases at J, with 9 bases between the two ends. This CDR3 has 13 residues. The germline V gene encodes CDR1 SGDLS and CDR2 YYNGEE.

This clone was seen just once. This chain uses TRBV6-1 with TRBJ2-7; 8 bases are shared with TRBD1. The CDR3 runs 13 residues. Germline V gives CDR1 MNHNS, CDR2 SASEGT. Germline trimming cut 6 bases from V and 2 bases from J; bases unmatched to any gene: 3. In DNA, the CDR3 is TGTGCCAGCAGAGACAGGGGCGCCTACGAGCAGTACTTC. Translated: CASRDRGAYEQYF.

The chain carries TRBV13 and TRBJ2-1; unclear D gene. The length of the CDR3 is 15 residues. Trimming removed 1 base at V and 0 bases at J, with 7 bases between. CDR1 is PRHDT and CDR2 is FYEKMQ in the germline V gene (reference sequence). CDR3 protein: CASSLEVSSYNEQFF. The CDR3, as DNA: TGTGCCAGCAGCTTAGAAGTGAGCTCCTACAATGAGCAGTTCTTC.

This CDR3 is CSVALGSDEQFF. The DNA of the CDR3 is TGCAGCGTCGCCTTGGGGAGCGATGAGCAGTTCTTC. The V gene is TRBV29-1, the J gene TRBJ2-1; a weak D match, TRBD2 (5 bases). The V gene's germline CDR1 is SQVTM and CDR2 ANQGSEA. This CDR3 contains 12 residues. Trimming took off 6 bases at V and 8 bases at J, with 14 bases between the two ends.

This chain uses TRBV9 with TRBJ1-1, with a possible D match to TRBD1 (5 bases). V shed 3 bases and J shed 3 bases, with 15 bases lying between them. The CDR3 has 15 residues. Per germline, CDR1 SGDLS and CDR2 YYNGEE. The CDR3 bases are TGTGCCAGCAGCGGGGGCAGGGTGGGTCACACTGAAGCTTTCTTT. Protein product: CASSGGRVGHTEAFF.

Of note for this clone: Other DNA sequences in the same sample also yield this CDR3. The J gene is TRBJ1-2, the V gene TRBV7-9, with unresolved D. Trimming removed 3 bases from V and 5 bases from J, with 1 base in between. The CDR3 spans 10 residues. Germline V gene lookup returns CDR1 SEHNR and CDR2 FQNEAQ (reference sequence). The CDR3: CASSLYGYTF. CDR3 coding DNA: TGTGCCAGCAGCTTGTATGGCTACACCTTC.

Note on this clone: Other DNA sequences in this sample translate to the same CDR3. This chain links TRBV13 with TRBJ2-7; D not resolved. CDR1 is PRHDT, CDR2 FYEKMQ, per germline (reference sequence). This CDR3 region has 13 residues. Trimming cost V 5 bases and J 1 base, with 9 bases left between them. The CDR3 loop reads CASSPPSSYEQYF. CDR3 coding DNA: TGTGCCAGCAGCCCTCCAAGTTCCTACGAGCAGTACTTC.

The chain employs TRBV2 and TRBJ2-1; D unclear. The V and J ends lost 2 bases and 4 bases respectively, with 15 bases between them. CDR3 length: 16 residues. Germline lookup yields CDR1 SNHLY and CDR2 FYNNEI. Written as DNA, the CDR3 is TGTGCCAGCAGTGAACGGAGTTCATCACCGTACAATGAGCAGTTCTTC. This gives the protein CASSERSSSPYNEQFF.

V is TRBV11-2 and J is TRBJ2-7; 7 nucleotides agree with TRBD2. Germline CDR1 SGHAT, CDR2 FQNNGV. This CDR3 region has 15 residues. The junction had 9 bases not matched to a gene; V was cut back by 4 bases and J by 3 bases. CDR3 loop: CASSSLWGGSYEQYF. The DNA for the CDR3 is TGTGCCAGCAGCTCCCTATGGGGAGGGAGCTACGAGCAGTACTTC.

V is TRBV2 and J is TRBJ2-1, with 11 bases that match TRBD2. The CDR3 is 15 residues long. Germline-derived CDR1 and CDR2 are SNHLY and FYNNEI. Germline trimming cut 6 bases from V and 8 bases from J; bases unmatched to any gene: 9. Written as DNA, the CDR3 is TGTGCCAGCAGCCCTAGCGGGGGGCCCCCCGATGAGCAGTTCTTC. It translates to CASSPSGGPPDEQFF.

The chain uses TRBV9 and TRBJ1-2; perhaps TRBD1 as D (5 bases). In germline, CDR1 is SGDLS, CDR2 YYNGEE. The CDR3 extends over 16 amino acids. Trimming removed 0 bases at V and 4 bases at J, with 16 bases between. CDR3: CASSVDVSEGLYGYTF. The CDR3 DNA is TGTGCCAGCAGCGTAGACGTCAGCGAGGGGCTCTATGGCTACACCTTC.

The chain links TRBV5-6 to TRBJ1-4; D is undetermined. This CDR3 has 14 residues. Per the germline V gene, CDR1 is SGHDT and CDR2 is YYEEEE. The ends were cut back, 2 bases at V and 4 bases at J, with 9 bases in the middle. This CDR3 reads CASSFQGGNEKLFF. CDR3 nucleotides: TGTGCCAGCAGCTTTCAAGGAGGTAATGAAAAACTGTTTTTT.

V is TRBV19 and J is TRBJ1-2, with D unclear. V lost 3 bases to trimming and J lost 0 bases, with 8 bases between them. The CDR3 has 14 amino acids. Germline loops: CDR1 LNHDA, CDR2 SQIVND (reference sequence). As DNA, the CDR3 is TGTGCCAGTAGTATTGTGCAGACTAACTATGGCTACACCTTC. Translating gives CASSIVQTNYGYTF.

DNA of the CDR3: TGCGCCAGCAGCCAAGAACGGGTAGGCGAGCAGTACTTC. It codes for CASSQERVGEQYF. V and J are TRBV4-1 and TRBJ2-7; no reliable D call. CDR3 length: 13 residues. Germline-derived CDR1 and CDR2 are MGHRA and YSYEKL. Trimming shortened V by 0 bases and J by 6 bases, and 9 bases separated the two germline ends.

This chain connects TRBV11-2 to TRBJ1-1; D unresolved. V was clipped by 5 bases and J by 8 bases, with 15 bases between them. Germline values: CDR1 SGHAT, CDR2 FQNNGV. The CDR3 runs to 13 residues. The CDR3 bases are TGTGCCAGCAGCCCGCCTGTGGGGTGGGAAGCTTTCTTT. As protein: CASSPPVGWEAFF. The full variable domain, with the rest looked up from reference TRBV11-2 and TRBJ1-1, is EAGVAQSPRYKIIEKRQSVAFWCNPISGHATLYWYQQILGQGPKLLIQFQNNGVVDDSQLPKDRFSAERLKGVDSTLKIQPAKLEDSAVYLCASSPPVGWEAFFGQGTRLTVV.

This chain joins TRBV5-6 and TRBJ2-7; no firm D call. CDR1 and CDR2 from the germline V gene are SGHDT and YYEEEE. Trimming stripped 6 bases from V and 3 bases from J, with 10 bases between. The CDR3 loop spans 12 amino acids. The CDR3 loop reads CASKVADYEQYF. For the CDR3, the DNA is TGTGCCAGCAAGGTCGCCGACTACGAGCAGTACTTC.

As concerns this clone: Other DNA sequences in this sample translate to the same CDR3. The chain is built from TRBV5-4 and TRBJ1-2; possibly TRBD1 for D (5 bases). From germline, CDR1 is SGHNT and CDR2 YYREEE (reference sequence). V was shortened by 2 bases and J by 2 bases, with 10 bases between the two germline ends. This CDR3 spans 14 amino acids. CDR3 sequence (DNA): TGTGCCAGCAGCTTCCAGGGAGCGAACTATGGCTACACCTTC. It is translated as CASSFQGANYGYTF.

This chain connects TRBV6-1 to TRBJ1-1, with TRBD1 matching over 7 bases. The CDR3 has 16 residues. Losses at the gene ends were 2 bases for V and 6 bases for J; bases not matched to a gene: 12. Germline V gene data show CDR1 as MNHNS and CDR2 as SASEGT. In nucleotides, the CDR3 is TGTGCCAGCAGTGAATCGCGACGACAGGGATACCCTGAAGCTTTCTTT. Protein: CASSESRRQGYPEAFF.

The chain has TRBV7-9 and TRBJ1-2; TRBD1 aligns across 7 bases. Trimming removed 1 base from V and 4 bases from J; junction bases left unmatched: 9. In germline, CDR1 is SEHNR, CDR2 FQNEAQ (reference sequence). CDR3 size: 16 residues. CDR3 in amino acids: CASSLGEPGTAYGYTF. DNA of the CDR3: TGTGCCAGCAGCTTAGGGGAGCCGGGGACAGCCTATGGCTACACCTTC.

The V and J genes are TRBV6-1 and TRBJ1-5; 9 nucleotides line up with TRBD1. The CDR3 extends over 17 amino acids. Germline CDR1 reads MNHNS; CDR2 reads SASEGT. J was trimmed by 0 bases and V by 2 bases; bases with no gene match: 5. CDR3 in amino acids: CASSELRGQGSNQPQHF. Here the CDR3 DNA reads TGTGCCAGCAGTGAATTACGGGGACAGGGTAGCAATCAGCCCCAGCATTTT.

J is TRBJ2-2 and V is TRBV5-1; 7 bases match TRBD2. V lost 0 bases to trimming and J lost 2 bases; unmatched junction nucleotides: 7. Germline lookup yields CDR1 SGHRS and CDR2 YFSETQ. This CDR3 comprises 17 residues. The CDR3 DNA sequence: TGCGCCAGCAGCTTGGCCGAAGGCGGGAGTAACACCGGGGAGCTGTTTTTT. Its translation: CASSLAEGGSNTGELFF. The variable domain in full, completed from reference TRBV5-1 and TRBJ2-2, reads KAGVTQTPRYLIKTRGQQVTLSCSPISGHRSVSWYQQTPGQGLQFLFEYFSETQRNKGNFPGRFSGRQFSNSRSEMNVSTLELGDSALYLCASSLAEGGSNTGELFFGEGSRLTVL.

This chain links TRBV13 with TRBJ2-2; 8 nucleotides agree with TRBD2. Trimming cost V 2 bases and J 6 bases; bases outside gene matches: 8. The length of the CDR3 is 16 residues. Germline V CDR1 and CDR2: PRHDT, FYEKMQ (reference sequence). CDR3 loop: CASSLMPGGPPGELFF. As DNA, the CDR3 is TGTGCCAGCAGCTTAATGCCGGGAGGGCCCCCCGGGGAGCTGTTTTTT. The full variable domain, with the rest looked up from reference TRBV13 and TRBJ2-2, is AAGVIQSPRHLIKEKRETATLKCYPIPRHDTVYWYQQGPGQDPQFLISFYEKMQSDKGSIPDRFSAQQFSDYHSELNMSSLELGDSALYFCASSLMPGGPPGELFFGEGSRLTVL.

This chain uses TRBV2 with TRBJ1-6, with 10 nucleotides matching TRBD1. Germline lookup yields CDR1 SNHLY and CDR2 FYNNEI. The CDR3 contains 15 residues. After removal of 5 bases from V and 7 bases from J, the junction contained 5 bases not matched to a gene. This CDR3 is CASSNRDRGNSPLHF. The DNA for the CDR3 is TGTGCCAGCAGTAACCGGGACAGGGGAAATTCACCCCTCCACTTT.

V is TRBV4-3 and J is TRBJ2-7, with 7 bases matching TRBD1. Germline V gene sequence: CDR1 LGHNA, CDR2 YSLEER. Trimming took 1 base from V and 2 from J; bases not matched to a gene: 8. There are 16 residues in the CDR3. In nucleotides, the CDR3 is TGCGCCAGCAGCCAAGGAATAGGGACAGATCCCTACGAGCAGTACTTC. Protein: CASSQGIGTDPYEQYF.

This clone has a single count. V and J are TRBV10-3 and TRBJ1-1; 10 bases are shared with TRBD1. The CDR3 covers 18 residues. The junction had 8 bases not matched to a gene; V was cut back by 0 bases and J by 1 base. Germline assignment: CDR1 ENHRY and CDR2 SYGVKD. CDR3 loop: CAISESPRDRGWNTEAFF. Here the CDR3 DNA reads TGTGCCATCAGTGAGTCCCCCCGGGACAGGGGATGGAACACTGAAGCTTTCTTT.

The chain combines TRBV5-4 with TRBJ2-5; 7 bases are shared with TRBD2. Per germline, CDR1 SGHNT and CDR2 YYREEE (reference sequence). J gave up 5 bases and V 2 bases, and 6 bases lay outside the gene matches. This CDR3 has 14 residues. CDR3 region: CASSFWGGPETQYF. As DNA, the CDR3 is TGTGCCAGCAGCTTCTGGGGAGGGCCGGAGACCCAGTACTTC.

V usage is TRBV28 and J usage is TRBJ2-1; TRBD1 is a possible D gene (5 bases). The CDR3 runs to 14 residues. Trimming pared 8 bases from V and 1 base from J, leaving 12 bases between. CDR1 and CDR2 (germline): MDHEN, SYDVKM. DNA of the CDR3: TGTGCCAGCGGAACGACAGTATCCTACAATGAGCAGTTCTTC. Its translation: CASGTTVSYNEQFF.

This clone was detected once. The rearrangement uses TRBV4-1 and TRBJ2-5; D not certain. The length of the CDR3 is 14 residues. V was pared by 5 bases and J by 1 base, with 11 bases between. Germline loops: CDR1 MGHRA, CDR2 YSYEKL. The CDR3 sequence is CASSDPDRQETQYF. The CDR3 DNA is TGCGCCAGCAGCGACCCGGACCGCCAAGAGACCCAGTACTTC.

This clone was seen once. DNA for the CDR3: TGTGCCAGCAGCTTAGAACCCGGGACAGCGGGGCTTGAGCAGTTCTTC. Translating gives CASSLEPGTAGLEQFF. The V and J genes are TRBV7-6 and TRBJ2-1; possibly TRBD1 or TRBD2 for D (7 bases each). Between the trimmed V and J ends, which lost 1 base and 9 bases, there was a span of 19 bases. Looked up from germline, CDR1 is SGHVS and CDR2 is FNYEAQ. The CDR3 covers 16 residues.